The 21 T cell receptor beta chains in this list originate from one sample, sequenced in a study of cytomegalovirus exposure and HLA in healthy donors. The PCR ran on 60 Vbeta and 13 Jbeta primers. Sequencing was performed with immunoSEQ multiplex PCR; in TCRdb, only in-frame clones are kept and a portion is missing. The table includes around 170,000 clones, about 65% detected once. The sample was PBMCs. Receptors originate from a girl aged 5-17 years in good health and CMV-seronegative.

This clone was detected only once. The V gene is TRBV7-9, the J gene TRBJ2-7, with D hard to call. This CDR3 is built from 13 residues. Looked up from germline, CDR1 is SEHNR and CDR2 is FQNEAQ (reference sequence). V was shortened by 5 bases and J by 5 bases, with 13 bases between the two germline ends. CDR3 in DNA: TGTGCCAGCAGCGCCATTGGGCAGGACGAGCAGTACTTC. Translation: CASSAIGQDEQYF.

The chain carries TRBV13 and TRBJ1-1; the D gene is possibly TRBD1 (5 bases). Germline-derived CDR1 and CDR2 are PRHDT and FYEKMQ (reference sequence). V was trimmed by 7 bases and J by 5 bases, leaving 20 bases between them. The CDR3 spans 15 residues. The CDR3 here is CASTFAKWGETEAFF. The CDR3 nucleotides are TGTGCCAGCACTTTCGCAAAGTGGGGGGAGACTGAAGCTTTCTTT.

The CDR3 DNA reads as TGTGCCAGCAGTGATAGTACAGGGGGCACTGAAGCTTTCTTT. Translated, it gives CASSDSTGGTEAFF. The chain recombines TRBV2 with TRBJ1-1; 8 bases are a match to TRBD1. Germline V gene sequence: CDR1 SNHLY, CDR2 FYNNEI. The CDR3 is 14 amino acids. The V gene end was trimmed by 3 bases and the J gene end by 4 bases; junction bases not matched to a gene: 4.

The table lists this clone with a count of one. The chain links TRBV6-1 to TRBJ1-5, with D unresolved. Germline values: CDR1 MNHNS, CDR2 SASEGT. CDR3 length: 11 amino acids. V lost 6 bases and J 4 bases, leaving 4 bases between the germline ends. The CDR3 loop reads CASRANQPQHF. In DNA, the CDR3 is TGTGCCAGCAGGGCAAATCAGCCCCAGCATTTT.

The chain couples TRBV2 to TRBJ2-7; weak D call: TRBD1 (7 bases). Trimming left V 4 bases short and J 3 bases short, with 13 bases between. The CDR3 loop spans 14 amino acids. Germline-derived CDR1 and CDR2 are SNHLY and FYNNEI. The CDR3 sequence: CASSGLRDSYEQYF. For the CDR3, the DNA is TGTGCCAGCAGTGGGTTGCGGGACAGCTACGAGCAGTACTTC.

This clone was detected once. The CDR3 bases are TGTGCCAGCAGCTTAACTAGTGAAGAGACCCAGTACTTC. Translating gives CASSLTSEETQYF. The chain links TRBV7-3 to TRBJ2-5; D is unresolved. Trimming shortened V by 0 bases and J by 3 bases, and 5 bases separated the two germline ends. The V gene's germline CDR1 is SGHTA and CDR2 FQGTGA. The CDR3 consists of 13 residues. The variable domain in full, completed from reference TRBV7-3 and TRBJ2-5, reads GAGVSQTPSNKVTEKGKYVELRCDPISGHTALYWYRQSLGQGPEFLIYFQGTGAADDSGLPNDRFFAVRPEGSVSTLKIQRTERGDSAVYLCASSLTSEETQYFGPGTRLLVL.

This chain joins TRBV7-3 and TRBJ2-1, with TRBD2 matching 8 bases. The V gene's germline CDR1 is SGHTA and CDR2 FQGTGA. Trimming removed 4 bases from V and 4 bases from J; junction bases left unmatched: 9. The CDR3 runs to 16 residues. The CDR3 here is CASSYSGGPEYNEQFF. CDR3 bases: TGTGCCAGCAGCTACTCGGGGGGGCCGGAGTACAATGAGCAGTTCTTC. The full variable domain, completed using reference TRBV7-3 and TRBJ2-1, is GAGVSQTPSNKVTEKGKYVELRCDPISGHTALYWYRQSLGQGPEFLIYFQGTGAADDSGLPNDRFFAVRPEGSVSTLKIQRTERGDSAVYLCASSYSGGPEYNEQFFGPGTRLTVL.

About this clone: Distinct nucleotide sequences in the sample also encode this CDR3. The gene calls are TRBV5-1 and TRBJ2-5, with a possible D match to TRBD1 (6 bases). V was shortened by 0 bases and J by 1 base, with 13 bases between the two germline ends. Germline loops: CDR1 SGHRS, CDR2 YFSETQ. The CDR3 is 16 residues long. CDR3 sequence reads: CASSLEDSTFQETQYF. CDR3 in DNA: TGCGCCAGCAGCTTGGAGGACAGTACTTTCCAAGAGACCCAGTACTTC.

This clone was seen more than once but under ten times. The chain has TRBV2 and TRBJ2-7; D ambiguous. Between the trimmed V and J ends, which lost 7 bases and 2 bases, there was a span of 9 bases. This CDR3 has 12 amino acids. CDR1 is SNHLY, CDR2 FYNNEI, per germline. The CDR3, as DNA: TGTGCCAGCAAGCAAAATCCCTACGAGCAGTACTTC. Residues: CASKQNPYEQYF.

The chain is built from TRBV6-5 and TRBJ2-3, with D possibly TRBD2 on 5 matching bases. Trimming stripped 5 bases from V and 5 bases from J, with 8 bases between. This CDR3 contains 12 residues. Per germline, CDR1 MNHEY and CDR2 SVGAGI. Here the CDR3 DNA reads TGTGCCAGCAGTCGGGCGGGAGATACGCAGTATTTT. Translation: CASSRAGDTQYF.

Only one count was recorded for this clone. The chain is built from TRBV6-5 and TRBJ1-6, with no clear D. The CDR3 sequence is 15 residues long. The V end was cut by 2 bases, the J end by 7 bases, with 12 bases between. Germline V gene sequence: CDR1 MNHEY, CDR2 SVGAGI. CDR3 in DNA: TGTGCCAGCAGTTACGGCACAGCCACAAATTCACCCCTCCACTTT. Translating it yields CASSYGTATNSPLHF.

This rearrangement joins TRBV19 to TRBJ1-2; D perhaps matches TRBD1 (6 bases). Germline assignment: CDR1 LNHDA and CDR2 SQIVND (reference sequence). The CDR3 consists of 14 residues. V gave up 9 bases and J gave up 6 bases, with 20 bases separating them. The chain's CDR3 is CASIDTARGDGYTF. CDR3 nucleotides: TGTGCCAGCATTGATACCGCCAGGGGAGATGGCTACACCTTC.

The chain employs TRBV7-3 and TRBJ2-1, with 8 bases lining up with TRBD2. CDR1 and CDR2 from the germline V gene are SGHTA and FQGTGA. V dropped 5 bases and J dropped 6; count of bases not matched to a gene: 9. The CDR3 extends over 15 amino acids. For the CDR3, the DNA is TGTGCCAGCAGCCAACGAGCGGGGGCCCTCAATGAGCAGTTCTTC. Translation gives CASSQRAGALNEQFF.

The genes are TRBV5-4 and TRBJ2-6; 10 nucleotides align to TRBD2. The CDR3 runs 17 residues. Germline trimming cut 2 bases from V and 0 bases from J; bases unmatched to any gene: 2. Germline V lookup: CDR1 SGHNT, CDR2 YYREEE (reference sequence). The CDR3 coding sequence is TGTGCCAGCAGCTTACTAGCGGGGAACTCTGGGGCCAACGTCCTGACTTTC. The encoded protein is CASSLLAGNSGANVLTF.

The rearrangement links TRBV6-1 to TRBJ2-3, with TRBD2 matching 10 bases. The CDR3 is 15 residues long. Germline assignment: CDR1 MNHNS and CDR2 SASEGT. Trimming cost V 1 base and J 4 bases; bases outside gene matches: 2. CDR3 residues: CASSEGSGGPDTQYF. In nucleotides, the CDR3 is TGTGCCAGCAGTGAAGGTAGCGGGGGGCCAGATACGCAGTATTTT.

The rearrangement joins TRBV19 to TRBJ1-1; TRBD1 matches at 7 bases. Per germline, CDR1 LNHDA and CDR2 SQIVND (reference sequence). The CDR3 has 15 residues. Unmatched junction bases numbered 4, after V lost 3 bases and J lost 0 bases. In nucleotides, the CDR3 is TGTGCCAGTAGTATCCCCACAGGGGTGAACACTGAAGCTTTCTTT. Amino acid sequence: CASSIPTGVNTEAFF. The entire variable domain, with the rest obtained from reference TRBV19 and TRBJ1-1, is as follows: DGGITQSPKYLFRKEGQNVTLSCEQNLNHDAMYWYRQDPGQGLRLIYYSQIVNDFQKGDIAEGYSVSREKKESFPLTVTSAQKNPTAFYLCASSIPTGVNTEAFFGQGTRLTVV.

The chain links TRBV5-1 to TRBJ2-3; 8 nucleotides align to TRBD2. The germline V gene has CDR1 SGHRS and CDR2 YFSETQ. This CDR3 comprises 15 residues. J gave up 1 base and V 0 bases, and 1 base lay outside the gene matches. Here the CDR3 reads CASSLGSGGTDTQYF. CDR3 in DNA: TGCGCCAGCAGCTTGGGTAGCGGGGGCACAGATACGCAGTATTTT.

V usage is TRBV5-1 and J usage is TRBJ2-5; no reliable D call. The J call may be mistaken, given a closer DNA end match to TRBJ2-7. There are 12 residues in the CDR3. The germline gives CDR1 SGHRS, CDR2 YFSETQ. The CDR3 is CASSHNSYEQYF. The CDR3 bases are TGCGCCAGCAGCCATAACAGCTACGAGCAGTACTTC.

The V and J genes are TRBV19 and TRBJ2-5; TRBD1 matches at 7 bases. The CDR3 has 18 amino acids. J lost 7 bases, V lost 4 bases, and 21 bases had no gene match. CDR1 is LNHDA and CDR2 is SQIVND in the germline V gene (reference sequence). Written as DNA, the CDR3 is TGTGCCAGTAGTAGGATCCATGGACAGGCTCACCCGAGAGGGACCCAGTACTTC. Translating gives CASSRIHGQAHPRGTQYF.

V gene TRBV9 combines with J gene TRBJ2-5, with D maybe TRBD1 (5 bases). The germline gives CDR1 SGDLS, CDR2 YYNGEE. Deletions cut 0 bases from V and 0 bases from J, with 12 bases between. The length of the CDR3 is 16 residues. CDR3 nucleotide sequence: TGTGCCAGCAGCGTAGAGGGGTCCCCCAACCAAGAGACCCAGTACTTC. This sequence encodes CASSVEGSPNQETQYF.

The V gene is TRBV29-1, the J gene TRBJ1-2; TRBD1 might be the D (5 bases). V lost 7 bases and J 2 bases, leaving 17 bases between the germline ends. Germline CDR1 and CDR2: SQVTM and ANQGSEA. This CDR3 has 14 amino acids. The CDR3 sequence is CSAAGPLGNYGYTF. The CDR3, as DNA: TGCAGCGCAGCGGGACCATTAGGAAACTATGGCTACACCTTC.